One sample yielded the 27 T cell receptor beta chains listed below, sequenced in a study of cytomegalovirus exposure and HLA in healthy donors. PCR amplification relied on 60 Vbeta primers (plus 13 Jbeta primers). The table came from immunoSEQ multiplex PCR; TCRdb's copy has only in-frame clones and leaves some out. Here the sample spans 150,000 or so clones, under 80% being singletons. Sequencing was performed on PBMCs. These receptors were collected from a man younger than 40 in good health and CMV-seronegative.

The chain combines TRBV9 with TRBJ2-3, with D unresolved. The CDR3 has 14 amino acids. V lost 0 bases, J lost 6 bases, and 11 bases lay in between. Germline CDR1 SGDLS, CDR2 YYNGEE. The CDR3 bases are TGTGCCAGCAGCGTAGTAGCCCTCAAGGATACGCAGTATTTT. Protein sequence: CASSVVALKDTQYF.

The gene calls are TRBV11-2 and TRBJ1-1, with TRBD1 as a possible D gene (6 bases). The CDR3 sequence is 14 residues long. Trimming pared 6 bases from V and 6 bases from J, leaving 17 bases between. Germline CDR1 is SGHAT and CDR2 is FQNNGV. The CDR3 coding sequence is TGTGCCAGCAGTCCGCTCAGGGGTAGGCCTGAAGCTTTCTTT. Amino acids: CASSPLRGRPEAFF.

The chain has TRBV15 and TRBJ2-3; TRBD1 matches 7 bases. This CDR3 comprises 16 residues. V lost 0 bases and J lost 5; bases outside the gene matches: 8. CDR1 is LNHNV and CDR2 is YYDKDF in the germline V gene (reference sequence). This CDR3 reads CATSRDIGGAGDTQYF. CDR3 DNA: TGTGCCACCAGCAGAGATATAGGGGGCGCGGGAGATACGCAGTATTTT.

The chain combines TRBV6-1 with TRBJ2-1; TRBD2 agrees at 11 bases. Germline CDR1 reads MNHNS; CDR2 reads SASEGT. The V segment lost 10 bases and the J segment 1 base; nucleotides outside the gene matches: 3. This CDR3 spans 14 amino acids. CDR3: CATLAGGSYNEQFF. The CDR3 nucleotides read TGTGCCACCTTAGCGGGGGGGTCCTACAATGAGCAGTTCTTC.

This clone was seen once. The chain has TRBV5-1 and TRBJ1-2, with a possible D match to TRBD1 (5 bases). V dropped 4 bases and J dropped 3 bases, with 16 bases sitting between them. This CDR3 spans 15 amino acids. In germline, CDR1 is SGHRS, CDR2 YFSETQ. The CDR3 DNA is TGCGCCAGCAGCCCGGGGGTTGGCGTGGACTATGGCTACACCTTC. As protein: CASSPGVGVDYGYTF.

The genes are TRBV6-1 and TRBJ2-7, with 8 nucleotides matching TRBD2. This CDR3 spans 15 amino acids. Germline V gives CDR1 MNHNS, CDR2 SASEGT. V was clipped by 8 bases and J by 3 bases; unmatched bases: 12. The CDR3 sequence is CASLYTGGGHYEQYF. CDR3 DNA: TGTGCCAGCCTCTATACCGGCGGGGGGCACTACGAGCAGTACTTC.

The chain carries TRBV18 and TRBJ1-4, with TRBD1 identical over 8 bases. Germline lookup yields CDR1 KGHSH and CDR2 LQKENI. This CDR3 has 13 amino acids. V was clipped by 8 bases and J by 4 bases; unmatched bases: 3. The CDR3 protein is CASTGQGNEKLFF. In DNA, the CDR3 is TGTGCCAGCACCGGACAGGGTAATGAAAAACTGTTTTTT.

The chain is built from TRBV27 and TRBJ1-1, with no clear D. This CDR3 spans 14 amino acids. Trimming left V 5 bases short and J 8 bases short, with 18 bases between. Germline assignment: CDR1 MNHEY and CDR2 SMNVEV (reference sequence). In nucleotides, the CDR3 is TGTGCCAGCAGTCTAAACCCCGTACAGACAGAAGCTTTCTTT. It translates to CASSLNPVQTEAFF.

J is TRBJ1-5 and V is TRBV19, with TRBD1 matching over 12 bases. V was pared by 6 bases and J by 6 bases, with 6 bases of the junction left unmatched. CDR3 length: 15 amino acids. CDR1 LNHDA and CDR2 SQIVND come from the germline V gene (reference sequence). CDR3 nucleotides: TGTGCCAGTAGCCGGGACAGGGGGCTTCCTCAGCCCCAGCATTTT. Translating gives CASSRDRGLPQPQHF.

Comments on this clone: An end of the junction differs from the germline gene, which may be a read error. The chain is built from TRBV28 and TRBJ1-2; 7 bases are a match to TRBD1. The CDR3 length is 14 residues. Germline loops: CDR1 MDHEN, CDR2 SYDVKM. DNA of the CDR3: TGTGCCAGCAGTTTCGGCAGGGGGGAAGGGGGCTACCCCTTC. It specifies CASSFGRGEGGYPF.

As to this clone: One end of the junction is discordant with germline, which a read error may explain. This chain joins TRBV5-6 and TRBJ1-2; D gene unclear. The CDR3 has 12 residues. Germline V gene sequence: CDR1 SGHDT, CDR2 YYEEEE. The CDR3 sequence: CASWGMDYGYPF. In nucleotides, the CDR3 is TGTGCCAGCTGGGGAATGGACTATGGCTACCCCTTC.

V usage is TRBV5-1 and J usage is TRBJ1-2, with 8 bases lining up with TRBD1. CDR1 SGHRS and CDR2 YFSETQ come from the germline V gene. The junction had 5 bases not matched to a gene; V was cut back by 4 bases and J by 3 bases. This CDR3 region has 14 residues. The CDR3 DNA is TGCGCCAGCAGCCCAGACAGGGGTGACTATGGCTACACCTTC. Its protein product is CASSPDRGDYGYTF.

This chain connects TRBV6-5 to TRBJ2-7; perhaps TRBD2 as D (6 bases). V gave up 2 bases and J gave up 3 bases, with 14 bases separating them. Germline-derived CDR1 and CDR2 are MNHEY and SVGAGI. The CDR3 spans 15 residues. The CDR3 reads CASSYGGGADYEQYF. In DNA form, the CDR3 reads TGTGCCAGCAGTTACGGGGGAGGCGCAGACTACGAGCAGTACTTC.

As to this clone: Its ends do not fully match the called genes, so a read error is possible. This chain joins TRBV13 and TRBJ2-5; 7 bases agree with TRBD1. There are 13 residues in the CDR3. CDR1 PRHDT and CDR2 FYEKMQ come from the germline V gene (reference sequence). CDR3 in DNA: TGTGCCAGCAGCCTGGGACAGCAAGGGACCCAGTACTTC. Protein: CASSLGQQGTQYF.

V is TRBV19 and J is TRBJ2-7, with D perhaps matching TRBD1 (7 bases). With 4 bases removed from V and 1 base from J, the gap between germline ends came to 11 bases. Germline V gives CDR1 LNHDA, CDR2 SQIVND (reference sequence). The CDR3 consists of 14 residues. CDR3 loop: CASSTQGGSYEQYF. The CDR3 DNA reads TGTGCCAGTAGTACCCAGGGGGGATCCTACGAGCAGTACTTC.

The chain has TRBV7-3 and TRBJ2-6; TRBD1 is a possible D gene (6 bases). Germline V CDR1 and CDR2: SGHTA, FQGTGA. Trimming removed 4 bases from V and 3 bases from J, with 13 bases in between. The CDR3 extends over 16 amino acids. CDR3: CASSSTGRGGANVLTF. DNA of the CDR3: TGTGCCAGCAGCTCAACAGGGAGAGGTGGGGCCAACGTCCTGACTTTC.

This chain links TRBV11-2 with TRBJ1-1; D is perhaps TRBD1 (6 bases). Per germline, CDR1 SGHAT and CDR2 FQNNGV. The CDR3 loop spans 15 amino acids. The ends were cut back, 5 bases at V and 1 base at J, with 14 bases in the middle. The CDR3 coding sequence is TGTGCCAGCAGCCCACGGACAGATCCGAACACTGAAGCTTTCTTT. Translated: CASSPRTDPNTEAFF. Supplemented by reference TRBV11-2 and TRBJ1-1, the full variable domain reads EAGVAQSPRYKIIEKRQSVAFWCNPISGHATLYWYQQILGQGPKLLIQFQNNGVVDDSQLPKDRFSAERLKGVDSTLKIQPAKLEDSAVYLCASSPRTDPNTEAFFGQGTRLTVV.

V is TRBV7-8 and J is TRBJ2-5; D remains ambiguous. V was pared by 0 bases and J by 1 base, with 3 bases between. Germline CDR1 is SGHVS and CDR2 is FQNEAQ. This CDR3 comprises 13 residues. CDR3 protein: CASSLASQETQYF. The CDR3 nucleotides read TGTGCCAGCAGCTTAGCCAGCCAAGAGACCCAGTACTTC.

Turning to this clone: The junction departs from germline at one end; a sequencing error may be responsible. This rearrangement joins TRBV4-2 to TRBJ2-7; 12 bases align to TRBD2. The CDR3 contains 14 residues. Germline loops: CDR1 LGHNA, CDR2 YNFKEQ. The CDR3 nucleotides read TGTGCCAGCAGCCGGCCTTATCTAGCGGGGGGGCCGGTCTTC. This translates into CASSRPYLAGGPVF.

This chain uses TRBV6-6 with TRBJ1-5; 8 nucleotides match TRBD1. J lost 2 bases, V lost 8 bases, and 2 bases had no gene match. Germline V gene sequence: CDR1 MNHNY, CDR2 SVGAGI (reference sequence). The CDR3 contains 13 residues. The CDR3 DNA follows: TGTGCCAGCGGGGGACAGGGCAATCAGCCCCAGCATTTT. This gives the protein CASGGQGNQPQHF.

The chain recombines TRBV11-2 with TRBJ2-5; D gene unclear. There are 11 residues in the CDR3. V was clipped by 5 bases and J by 4 bases, with 5 bases between them. Germline CDR1 and CDR2: SGHAT and FQNNGV. The CDR3 DNA is TGTGCCAGCAGCCACAGAGAGACCCAGTACTTC. Protein sequence: CASSHRETQYF.

The chain carries TRBV6-5 and TRBJ2-7; D is perhaps TRBD1 (5 bases). V shed 7 bases and J shed 0 bases, with 16 bases lying between them. Germline V gives CDR1 MNHEY, CDR2 SVGAGI. This CDR3 has 15 amino acids. For the CDR3, the DNA is TGTGCCAGCATGGCAGAGGCAGGGCTCTCCTACGAGCAGTACTTC. This gives the protein CASMAEAGLSYEQYF.

The genes are TRBV5-1 and TRBJ2-7; no reliable D call. The CDR3 loop spans 13 amino acids. V was pared by 0 bases and J by 5 bases, with 9 bases between. CDR1 SGHRS and CDR2 YFSETQ come from the germline V gene. The CDR3 spells CASSLAEVHEQYF. In DNA form, the CDR3 reads TGCGCCAGCAGCTTGGCCGAGGTGCACGAGCAGTACTTC. Looking up the rest from reference TRBV5-1 and TRBJ2-7 gives the full variable domain: KAGVTQTPRYLIKTRGQQVTLSCSPISGHRSVSWYQQTPGQGLQFLFEYFSETQRNKGNFPGRFSGRQFSNSRSEMNVSTLELGDSALYLCASSLAEVHEQYFGPGTRLTVT.

This clone has a single count. The V call is TRBV2, the J call TRBJ2-3; tentatively, D is TRBD1 (6 bases). V was clipped by 11 bases and J by 6 bases, with 21 bases between them. The length of the CDR3 is 14 residues. Germline CDR1 and CDR2: SNHLY and FYNNEI. The CDR3 reads CASQTQGVTDTQYF. CDR3 coding DNA: TGTGCCTCCCAGACACAGGGCGTTACGGATACGCAGTATTTT.

This chain connects TRBV11-2 to TRBJ1-1; tentatively, D is TRBD1 (5 bases). From germline, CDR1 is SGHAT and CDR2 FQNNGV. The V and J ends lost 3 bases and 6 bases respectively, with 14 bases between them. The CDR3 sequence is 14 residues long. CDR3 loop: CASSFDTGSPEAFF. The CDR3 DNA follows: TGTGCCAGCAGCTTCGATACAGGCTCTCCTGAAGCTTTCTTT.

This clone was observed a handful of times. The J gene is TRBJ2-7, the V gene TRBV10-3; 7 nucleotides line up with TRBD1. V lost 6 bases and J lost 4; bases outside the gene matches: 15. CDR1 is ENHRY, CDR2 SYGVKD, per germline. CDR3 length: 16 residues. In DNA form, the CDR3 reads TGTGCCATCAGCGTCTTACCGGGACAGACAATATACGAGCAGTACTTC. Translation gives CAISVLPGQTIYEQYF.

This clone has more than one count but fewer than ten. The rearrangement joins TRBV29-1 to TRBJ1-3; 8 positions agree with TRBD1. The trim removed 7 bases at V and 4 bases at J, leaving 9 bases unmatched. Germline assignment: CDR1 SQVTM and CDR2 ANQGSEA. The CDR3 loop spans 14 amino acids. CDR3 coding DNA: TGCAGCGGAGCCTGGACAGGGCAAGGAAACACCATATATTTT. This translates into CSGAWTGQGNTIYF.